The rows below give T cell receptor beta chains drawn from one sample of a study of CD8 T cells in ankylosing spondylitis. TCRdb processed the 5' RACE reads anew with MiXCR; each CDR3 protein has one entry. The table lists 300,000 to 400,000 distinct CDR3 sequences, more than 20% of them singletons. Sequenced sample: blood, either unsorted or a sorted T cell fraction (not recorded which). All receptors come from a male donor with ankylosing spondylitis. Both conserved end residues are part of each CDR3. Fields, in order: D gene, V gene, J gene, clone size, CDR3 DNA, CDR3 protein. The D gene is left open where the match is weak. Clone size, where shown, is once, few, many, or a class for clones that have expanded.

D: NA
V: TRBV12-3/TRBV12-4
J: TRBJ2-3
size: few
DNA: TGTGCCAGCAGTTTAGGTGGAGGGGACACAGATACGCAGTATTTT
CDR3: CASSLGGGDTDTQYF

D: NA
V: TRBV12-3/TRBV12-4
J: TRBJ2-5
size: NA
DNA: TGTGCCAGCAGTTTCCGCCTAGTGCCAGAGACCCAGTACTTC
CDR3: CASSFRLVPETQYF

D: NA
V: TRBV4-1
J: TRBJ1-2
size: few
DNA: TGCGCCAGCAGCCAAAGGGGGTTTACCTATGGCTACACCTTC
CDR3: CASSQRGFTYGYTF

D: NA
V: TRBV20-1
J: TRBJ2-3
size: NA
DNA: TGCAGTGCTAGAGTGTTGACTAGCACAGATACGCAGTATTTT
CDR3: CSARVLTSTDTQYF

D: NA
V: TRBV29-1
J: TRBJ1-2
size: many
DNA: TGCAGCGGGCAAGAAGGCTATGGCTACACCTTC
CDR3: CSGQEGYGYTF

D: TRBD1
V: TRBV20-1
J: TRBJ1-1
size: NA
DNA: TGCAGTGCTAGGATGTCCCGGGACAGAATGGTGCTTGGTGCTTTCTTT
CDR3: CSARMSRDRMVLGAFF

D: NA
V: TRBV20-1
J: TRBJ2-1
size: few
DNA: TGCAGTGCCAAAACCCCTAGCGCCAGCTCCTACAATGAGCAGTTCTTC
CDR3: CSAKTPSASSYNEQFF

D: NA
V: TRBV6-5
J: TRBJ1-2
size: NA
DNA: TGTGCCAGCAGTTACGGACCCCAAAGTCCTCGTGGCTACACCTTC
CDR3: CASSYGPQSPRGYTF

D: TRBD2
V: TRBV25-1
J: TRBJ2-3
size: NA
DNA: TGTGCCAGCAGTCGGGAGGTCGGCACAGATACGCAGTATTTT
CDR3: CASSREVGTDTQYF

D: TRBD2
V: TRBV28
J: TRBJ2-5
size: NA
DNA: TGTGCCAGCAGTTCGCCCATAGCGGGGGCGAGGGAGACCCAGTACTTC
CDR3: CASSSPIAGARETQYF

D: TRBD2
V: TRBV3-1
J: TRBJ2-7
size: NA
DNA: TGTGCCAGCAGCCTTAGCGGGAGGAGCGACGAGCAGTACTTC
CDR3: CASSLSGRSDEQYF

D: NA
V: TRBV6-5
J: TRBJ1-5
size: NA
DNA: TGTGCCAGCAGTTACTCGACTCTCGGTCAGCCCCAGCATTTT
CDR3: CASSYSTLGQPQHF

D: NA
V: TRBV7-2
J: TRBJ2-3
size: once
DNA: TGTGCCAGCAGCTCACCGACCAAGGGGACGCAGTATTTT
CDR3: CASSSPTKGTQYF

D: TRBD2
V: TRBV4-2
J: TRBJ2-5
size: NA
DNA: TGTGCCAGCAGCCAAGATTGGACATCGGGACTAGCGGGAGGGGTCGCAGAGACCCAGTACTTC
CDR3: CASSQDWTSGLAGGVAETQYF

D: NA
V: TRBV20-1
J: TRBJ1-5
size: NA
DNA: TGCAGTGCTAGAGAATGGCAGGGTGGACAGCCCCAGCATTTT
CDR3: CSAREWQGGQPQHF

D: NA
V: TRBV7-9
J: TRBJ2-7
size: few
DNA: TGTGCCAGCAGCTTAGCAGGTGACGGCTACGAGCAGTACTTC
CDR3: CASSLAGDGYEQYF

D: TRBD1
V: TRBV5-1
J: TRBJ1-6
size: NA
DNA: TGCGCCAGCAGCGACGGGCGGACAGGGGTTTCACCCCTCCACTTT
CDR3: CASSDGRTGVSPLHF

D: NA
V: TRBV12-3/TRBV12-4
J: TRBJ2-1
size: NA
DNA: TGTGCCAGCAGTCATACAGGGAGCTACAATGAGCAGTTCTTC
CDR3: CASSHTGSYNEQFF

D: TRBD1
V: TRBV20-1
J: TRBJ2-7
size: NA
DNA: TGCAGTGCTAGACCTGGACAGGAAATCTCATACGAGCAGTACTTC
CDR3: CSARPGQEISYEQYF

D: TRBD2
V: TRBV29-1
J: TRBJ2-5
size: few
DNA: TGCAGCGTTGTGGCTGGGGGGACTAGCGGGTGGATGGAGACCCAGTACTTC
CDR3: CSVVAGGTSGWMETQYF

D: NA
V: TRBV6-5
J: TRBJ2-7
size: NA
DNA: TGTGCCAGCAGTAGGGCGTTTGGCGGGCAGTACTTC
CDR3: CASSRAFGGQYF

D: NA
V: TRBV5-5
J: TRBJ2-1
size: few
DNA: TGTGCCAGCAAGAATAGCCATCAAAACAATGAGCAGTTCTTC
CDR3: CASKNSHQNNEQFF

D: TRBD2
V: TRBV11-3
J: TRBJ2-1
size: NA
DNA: TGTGCCAGCAGCTCAGAAGGGCTAGCGGACAATGAGCAGTTCTTC
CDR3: CASSSEGLADNEQFF

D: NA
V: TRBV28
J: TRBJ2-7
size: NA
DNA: TGTGCCAGCAGTTTAGTCAGTATCTACGAGCAGTACTTC
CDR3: CASSLVSIYEQYF

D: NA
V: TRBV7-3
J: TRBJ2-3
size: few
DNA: TGTGCCAGCAGCTTACGGCAGATAGATACGCAGTATTTT
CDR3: CASSLRQIDTQYF

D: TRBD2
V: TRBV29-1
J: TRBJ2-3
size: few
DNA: TGCAGCGTTGCCCGGCTAGCGGGACTCACAGATACGCAGTATTTT
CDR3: CSVARLAGLTDTQYF

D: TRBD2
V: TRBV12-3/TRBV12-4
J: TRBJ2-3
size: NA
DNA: TGTGCCAGCAGTCAACTAGCGGGAGACCCAGATACGCAGTATTTT
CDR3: CASSQLAGDPDTQYF

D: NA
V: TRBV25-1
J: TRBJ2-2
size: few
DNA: TGTGCCAGCAGTGGACAGGTCGGGGAGCTGTTTTTT
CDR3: CASSGQVGELFF

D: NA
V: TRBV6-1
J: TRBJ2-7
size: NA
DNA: TGTGCCAGCAGAAGGGGAGTCGGCGGGGTCTCCTACGAGCAGTACTTC
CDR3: CASRRGVGGVSYEQYF

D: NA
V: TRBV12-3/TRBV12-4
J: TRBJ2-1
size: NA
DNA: TGTGCCAGCAGTTCCATGGGGGGGCAGTTCTTC
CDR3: CASSSMGGQFF

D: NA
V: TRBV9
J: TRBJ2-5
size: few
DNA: TGTGCCAGCAGCCGACAGGTGGGGGGAGAGACCCAGTACTTC
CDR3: CASSRQVGGETQYF

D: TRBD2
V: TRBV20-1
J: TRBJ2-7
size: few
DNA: TGCAGTGCTACACTAGCGGGAAAGGGTGAGCAGTACTTC
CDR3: CSATLAGKGEQYF

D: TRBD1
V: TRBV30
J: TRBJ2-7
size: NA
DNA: TGTGCCTGGAGTCTCCCCCGGGACAGGGGAGTGAGGGAGCAGTACTTC
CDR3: CAWSLPRDRGVREQYF

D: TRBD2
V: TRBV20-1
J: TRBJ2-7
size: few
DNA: TGCAGTGCCAACCCGGGACTAGCGGGAGGTTTCTACGAGCAGTACTTC
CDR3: CSANPGLAGGFYEQYF

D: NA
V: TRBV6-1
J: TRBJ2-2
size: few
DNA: TGTGCCAGCAGTGCGACAGGGAGGAACGGGGAGCTGTTTTTT
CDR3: CASSATGRNGELFF

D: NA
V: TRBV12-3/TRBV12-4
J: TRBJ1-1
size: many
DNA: TGTGCCAGCAGTCCGCATTTGAACACTGAAGCTTTCTTT
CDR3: CASSPHLNTEAFF

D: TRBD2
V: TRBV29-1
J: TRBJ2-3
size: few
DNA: TGCAGCGTTGGTGCTAGCGGGAGAATAGATACGCAGTATTTT
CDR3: CSVGASGRIDTQYF

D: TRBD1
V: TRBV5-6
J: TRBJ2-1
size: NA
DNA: TGTGCCAGCAGCTACGGGACAGGGGGAGTGTACAATGAGCAGTTCTTC
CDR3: CASSYGTGGVYNEQFF

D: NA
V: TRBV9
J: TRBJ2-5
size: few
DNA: TGTGCCAGCAGCGTTGGGCCCGGGGGCCAAGAGACCCAGTACTTC
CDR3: CASSVGPGGQETQYF

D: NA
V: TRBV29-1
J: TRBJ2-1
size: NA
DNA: TGCAGCGTTGCCTGGGGCGGGGAAGGTACGGATGAGCAGTTCTTC
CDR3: CSVAWGGEGTDEQFF

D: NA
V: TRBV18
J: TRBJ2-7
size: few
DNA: TGTGCCAGCTCAGAGCAACGAACAGGTTCGGGGCACTACGAGCAGTACTTC
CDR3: CASSEQRTGSGHYEQYF

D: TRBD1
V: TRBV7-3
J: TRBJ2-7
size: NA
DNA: TGTGCCAGCAGTCGTACCGGACAGGGAACCTACGAGCAGTACTTC
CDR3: CASSRTGQGTYEQYF